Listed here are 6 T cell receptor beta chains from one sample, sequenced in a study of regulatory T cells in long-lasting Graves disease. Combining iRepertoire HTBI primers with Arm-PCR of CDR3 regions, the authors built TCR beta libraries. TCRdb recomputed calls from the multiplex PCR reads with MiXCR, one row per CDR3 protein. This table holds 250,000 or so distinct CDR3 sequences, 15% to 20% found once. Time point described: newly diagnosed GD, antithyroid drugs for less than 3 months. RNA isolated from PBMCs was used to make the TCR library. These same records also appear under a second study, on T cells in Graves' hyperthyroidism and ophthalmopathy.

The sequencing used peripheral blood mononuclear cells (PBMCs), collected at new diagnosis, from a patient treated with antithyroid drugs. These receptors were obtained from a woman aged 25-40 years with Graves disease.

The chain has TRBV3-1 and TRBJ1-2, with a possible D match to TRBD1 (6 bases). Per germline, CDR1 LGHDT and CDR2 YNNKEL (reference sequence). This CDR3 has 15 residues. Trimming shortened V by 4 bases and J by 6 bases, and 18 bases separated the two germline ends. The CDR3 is CASSPITGRGNGYTF. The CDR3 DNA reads TGTGCCAGCAGCCCTATCACAGGGAGGGGAAATGGCTACACCTTC. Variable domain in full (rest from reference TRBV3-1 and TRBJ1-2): DTAVSQTPKYLVTQMGNDKSIKCEQNLGHDTMYWYKQDSKKFLKIMFSYNNKELIINETVPNRFSPKSPDKAHLNLHINSLELGDSAVYFCASSPITGRGNGYTFGSGTRLTVV.

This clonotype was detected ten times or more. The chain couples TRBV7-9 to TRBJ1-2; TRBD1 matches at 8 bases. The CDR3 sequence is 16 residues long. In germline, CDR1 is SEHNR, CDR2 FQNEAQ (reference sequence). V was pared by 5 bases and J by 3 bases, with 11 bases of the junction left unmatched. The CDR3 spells CASSILLQGVDYGYTF. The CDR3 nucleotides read TGTGCCAGCAGCATACTGTTACAGGGGGTAGACTATGGCTACACCTTC.

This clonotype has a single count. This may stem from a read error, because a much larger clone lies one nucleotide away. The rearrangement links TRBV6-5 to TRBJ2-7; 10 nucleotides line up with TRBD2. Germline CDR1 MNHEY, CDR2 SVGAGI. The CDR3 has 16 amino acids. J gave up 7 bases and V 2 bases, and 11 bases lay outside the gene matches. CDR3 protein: CASSYRSGGASNEQYF. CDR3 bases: TGTGCCAGCAGTTACCGGAGCGGGGGGGCCAGTAATGAGCAGTACTTC.

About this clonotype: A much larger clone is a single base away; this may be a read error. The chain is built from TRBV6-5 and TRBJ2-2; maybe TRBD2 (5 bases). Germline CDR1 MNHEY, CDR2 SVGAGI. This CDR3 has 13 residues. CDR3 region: CASTYPGTGEPFF. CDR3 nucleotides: TGTGCCAGCACTTACCCTGGAACCGGGGAGCCGTTTTTT.

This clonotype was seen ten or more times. The CDR3 reads CASEGGGADTQYF. The CDR3, as DNA: TGTGCCAGCGAAGGCGGGGGTGCGGATACGCAGTATTTT. The chain has TRBV3-1 and TRBJ2-3; 7 bases agree with TRBD2. The CDR3 sequence is 13 residues long. V lost 8 bases and J lost 6; bases outside the gene matches: 8. Per the germline V gene, CDR1 is LGHDT and CDR2 is YNNKEL (reference sequence).

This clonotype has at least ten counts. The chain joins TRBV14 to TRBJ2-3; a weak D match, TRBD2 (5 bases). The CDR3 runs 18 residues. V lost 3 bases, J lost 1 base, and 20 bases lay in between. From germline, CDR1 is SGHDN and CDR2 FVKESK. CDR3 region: CASSHSPSAGIRTDTQYF. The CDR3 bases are TGTGCCAGCAGCCATTCCCCCTCCGCCGGGATTCGCACAGATACGCAGTATTTT.